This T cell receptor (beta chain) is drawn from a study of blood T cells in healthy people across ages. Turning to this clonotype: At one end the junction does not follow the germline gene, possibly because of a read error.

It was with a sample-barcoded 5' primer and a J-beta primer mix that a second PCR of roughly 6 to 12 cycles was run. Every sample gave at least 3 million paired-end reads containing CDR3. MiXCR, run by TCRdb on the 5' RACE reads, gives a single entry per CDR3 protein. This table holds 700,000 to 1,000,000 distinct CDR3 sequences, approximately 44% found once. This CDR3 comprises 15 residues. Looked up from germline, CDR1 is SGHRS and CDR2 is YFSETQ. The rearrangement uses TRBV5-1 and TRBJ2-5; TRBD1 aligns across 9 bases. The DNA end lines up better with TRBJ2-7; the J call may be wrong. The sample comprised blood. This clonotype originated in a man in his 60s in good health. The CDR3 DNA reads TGCGCCGGCAGCTTAGGCCGGGACAGGGCCTACGAGCAGTACTTC. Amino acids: CAGSLGRDRAYEQYF.